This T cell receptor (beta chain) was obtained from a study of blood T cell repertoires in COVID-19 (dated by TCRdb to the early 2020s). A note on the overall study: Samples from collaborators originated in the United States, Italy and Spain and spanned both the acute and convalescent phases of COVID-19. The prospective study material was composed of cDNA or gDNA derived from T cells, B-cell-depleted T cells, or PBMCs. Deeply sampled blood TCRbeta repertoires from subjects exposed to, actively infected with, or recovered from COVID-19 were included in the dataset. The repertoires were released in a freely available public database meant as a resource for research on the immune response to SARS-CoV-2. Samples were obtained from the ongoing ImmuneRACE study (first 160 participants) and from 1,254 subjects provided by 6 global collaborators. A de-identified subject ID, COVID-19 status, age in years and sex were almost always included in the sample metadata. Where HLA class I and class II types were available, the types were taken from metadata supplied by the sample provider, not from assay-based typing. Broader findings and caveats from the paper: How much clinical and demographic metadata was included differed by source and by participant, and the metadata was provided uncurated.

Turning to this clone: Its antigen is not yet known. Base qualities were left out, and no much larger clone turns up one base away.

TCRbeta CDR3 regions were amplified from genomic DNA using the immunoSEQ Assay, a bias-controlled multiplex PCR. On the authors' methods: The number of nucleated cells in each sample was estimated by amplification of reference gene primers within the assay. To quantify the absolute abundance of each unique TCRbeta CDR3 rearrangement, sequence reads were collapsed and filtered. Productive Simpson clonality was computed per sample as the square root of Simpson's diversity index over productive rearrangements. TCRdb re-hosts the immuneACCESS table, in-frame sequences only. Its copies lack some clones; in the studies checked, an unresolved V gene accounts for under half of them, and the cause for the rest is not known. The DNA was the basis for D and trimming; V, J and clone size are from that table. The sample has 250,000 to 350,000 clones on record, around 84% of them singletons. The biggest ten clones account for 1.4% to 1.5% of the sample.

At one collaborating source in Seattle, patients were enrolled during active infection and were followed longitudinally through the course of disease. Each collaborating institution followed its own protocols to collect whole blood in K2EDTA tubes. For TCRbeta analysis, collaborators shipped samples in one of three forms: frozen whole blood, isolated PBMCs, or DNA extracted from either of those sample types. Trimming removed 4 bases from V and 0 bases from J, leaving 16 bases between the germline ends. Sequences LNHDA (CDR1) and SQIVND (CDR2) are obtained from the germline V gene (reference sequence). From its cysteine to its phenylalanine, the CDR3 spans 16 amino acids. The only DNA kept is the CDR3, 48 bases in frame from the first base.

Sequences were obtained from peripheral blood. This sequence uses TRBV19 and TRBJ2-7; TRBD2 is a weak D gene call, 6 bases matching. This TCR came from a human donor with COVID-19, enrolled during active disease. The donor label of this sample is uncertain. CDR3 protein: CASSTSAGTSSYEQYF. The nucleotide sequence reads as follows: TGTGCCAGTAGTACCTCGGCGGGAACCAGCTCCTACGAGCAGTACTTC.